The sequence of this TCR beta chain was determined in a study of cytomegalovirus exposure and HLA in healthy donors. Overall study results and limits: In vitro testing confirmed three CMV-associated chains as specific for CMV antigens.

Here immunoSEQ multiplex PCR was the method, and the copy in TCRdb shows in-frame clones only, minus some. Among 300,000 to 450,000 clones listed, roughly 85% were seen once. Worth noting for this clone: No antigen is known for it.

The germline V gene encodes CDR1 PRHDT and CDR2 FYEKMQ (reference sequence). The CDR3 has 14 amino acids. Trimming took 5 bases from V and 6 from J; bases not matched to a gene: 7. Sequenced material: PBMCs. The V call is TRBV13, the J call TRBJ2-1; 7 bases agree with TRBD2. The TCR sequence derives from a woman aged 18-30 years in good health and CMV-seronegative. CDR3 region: CASSPRGGPNEQFF. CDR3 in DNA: TGTGCCAGCAGCCCCCGCGGGGGACCCAATGAGCAGTTCTTC. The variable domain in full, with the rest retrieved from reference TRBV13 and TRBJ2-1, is AAGVIQSPRHLIKEKRETATLKCYPIPRHDTVYWYQQGPGQDPQFLISFYEKMQSDKGSIPDRFSAQQFSDYHSELNMSSLELGDSALYFCASSPRGGPNEQFFGPGTRLTVL.